This T cell receptor beta chain was sequenced during a study of blood T cells in healthy people across ages. Primed by a sample-barcoded 5' primer and a J-beta primer mix, a second PCR proceeded for roughly 7 to 11 cycles. MiXCR, run by TCRdb on the 5' RACE reads, gives a single entry per CDR3 protein. The table has approximately 2,000,000 distinct CDR3 sequences, about two fifths seen once. The CDR3 totals 14 residues. The ends lost 6 bases at V and 11 bases at J; junction bases unmatched: 16. Germline V gives CDR1 SQVTM, CDR2 ANQGSEA. Sequencing was carried out using blood. This TCR derives from a human donor in good health. V is TRBV29-1 and J is TRBJ2-5; 9 bases match TRBD2. The CDR3 coding sequence is TGCAGCGTCGCCCCCTGGACTAGCGAGGGTGAGCAGTACTTC. Amino acid sequence: CSVAPWTSEGEQYF.